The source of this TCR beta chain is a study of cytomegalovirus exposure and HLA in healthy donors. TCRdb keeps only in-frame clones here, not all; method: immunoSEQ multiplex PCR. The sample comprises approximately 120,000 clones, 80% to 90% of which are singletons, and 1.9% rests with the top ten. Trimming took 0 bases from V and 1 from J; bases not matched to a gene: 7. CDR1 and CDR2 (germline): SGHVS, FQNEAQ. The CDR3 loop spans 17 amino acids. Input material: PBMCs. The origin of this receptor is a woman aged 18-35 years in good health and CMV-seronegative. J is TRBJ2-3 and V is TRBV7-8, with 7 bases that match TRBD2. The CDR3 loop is CASSLAQAGDRTDTQYF. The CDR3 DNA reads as TGTGCCAGCAGCTTAGCGCAGGCGGGGGACCGCACAGATACGCAGTATTTT.